A single sample gave rise to the 9 T cell receptor beta chains below, sequenced in a study of T-cell reconstitution after alpha-beta-depleted transplantation in children. For TCRbeta, the library was prepared with unique molecular identifiers. From the PCR reads, TCRdb called clonotypes with MiXCR, one entry per CDR3 protein. The table has about 400,000 distinct CDR3 sequences, roughly 20% seen once. Sample: PBMCs from the stem cell graft donor, taken from the stem cell graft. These TCRs come from a human donor who donated a stem cell graft to a child with acute myeloid leukemia.

This chain links TRBV28 with TRBJ2-7; 9 bases map to TRBD2. Germline CDR1 and CDR2: MDHEN and SYDVKM. The CDR3 extends over 14 amino acids. V dropped 2 bases and J dropped 6; count of bases not matched to a gene: 5. In DNA form, the CDR3 reads TGTGCCAGCAGTTTAGGGACTAGCTTTTTCGAGCAGTACTTC. It is translated as CASSLGTSFFEQYF.

In this sample, this clonotype turned up a few times. The rearrangement joins TRBV27 to TRBJ2-2; 9 bases fit TRBD2. Germline V gene data show CDR1 as MNHEY and CDR2 as SMNVEV (reference sequence). The CDR3 consists of 15 residues. Trimming at V came to 6 bases and at J to 5 bases, leaving 7 bases not matched to a gene. CDR3 nucleotides: TGTGCCAGCAGGGGCGGGAGGGCCTTAACCGGGGAGCTGTTTTTT. This sequence encodes CASRGGRALTGELFF.

This clonotype appeared a few times. The V and J genes are TRBV20-1 and TRBJ2-5; a possible D gene is TRBD2 (5 bases). This CDR3 has 13 amino acids. The germline V gene encodes CDR1 DFQATT and CDR2 SNEGSKA (reference sequence). With 1 base removed from V and 7 bases from J, the gap between germline ends came to 13 bases. DNA of the CDR3: TGCAGTGCTAGAGCAGCGGCGGATGGGACCCAGTACTTC. Protein sequence: CSARAAADGTQYF.

This clonotype was found a few times. The rearrangement uses TRBV12-3 or TRBV12-4 and TRBJ1-3, with TRBD1 matching 11 bases. The V gene end was trimmed by 7 bases and the J gene end by 1 base; junction bases not matched to a gene: 6. The CDR3 extends over 16 amino acids. The CDR3 protein is CASTRTGGGSGNTIYF. The DNA for the CDR3 is TGTGCCAGCACAAGGACAGGGGGCGGTTCTGGAAACACCATATATTTT.

The table lists this clonotype with a few counts. The chain joins TRBV24-1 to TRBJ2-7; D gene unclear. Germline V gives CDR1 KGHDR, CDR2 SFDVKD. V dropped 2 bases and J dropped 7 bases, with 8 bases sitting between them. This CDR3 region has 12 residues. CDR3 protein: CATSDSLGEQYF. The DNA of the CDR3 is TGTGCCACCAGTGATTCACTTGGGGAGCAGTACTTC.

The rearrangement joins TRBV21-1 to TRBJ2-7; the tabulated D call, TRBD2, remains unverified against the DNA. TRBV21-1 is classified as a pseudogene. This CDR3 comprises 16 residues. CDR3 amino acids: CASSTPEVAGHYEQYF. CDR3 nucleotide sequence: TGTGCCAGCAGCACCCCCGAAGTAGCGGGCCACTACGAGCAGTACTTC.

This sequence joins TRBV12-5 and TRBJ2-7; D gene ambiguous. CDR3 length: 12 amino acids. CDR1 is LGHNT and CDR2 is FRNRAP in the germline V gene. Trimming left V 0 bases short and J 7 bases short, with 7 bases between. The CDR3 region is CASGLVSAEQYF. As DNA, the CDR3 is TGTGCTAGTGGTTTGGTTTCCGCAGAGCAGTACTTC.

The chain has TRBV7-3 and TRBJ2-2; the D call may be TRBD1 or TRBD2 (5 bases each). Germline V lookup: CDR1 SGHTA, CDR2 FQGTGA. This CDR3 comprises 16 residues. Trimming left V 3 bases short and J 4 bases short, with 15 bases between. As DNA, the CDR3 is TGTGCCAGCAGCTTTTCAGCCGGGACCTCCACCGGGGAGCTGTTTTTT. Amino acids: CASSFSAGTSTGELFF.

This clonotype was detected many times. The chain has TRBV28 and TRBJ2-1; maybe TRBD2 (6 bases). The V gene's germline CDR1 is MDHEN and CDR2 SYDVKM. CDR3 length: 12 amino acids. Trimming removed 8 bases from V and 8 bases from J, with 13 bases in between. For the CDR3, the DNA is TGTGCCAGCGCCACCGGGAGCTATGAGCAGTTCTTC. This encodes CASATGSYEQFF.